Only a few counts were recorded for the clone carrying this T cell receptor beta chain. The antigen is unknown. The data originate from a study of T cells after yellow fever vaccination. Study-level points and caveats: Overall, a small share of clonotypes was seen in both CD4 and CD8 compartments.

The CDR3 length is 14 residues. Germline V gene sequence: CDR1 SGHRS, CDR2 YFSETQ. V gave up 8 bases and J gave up 2 bases, with 17 bases separating them. TCRdb ran MiXCR on the 5' RACE reads and lists one entry per CDR3 protein. In the table there are around 320,000 distinct CDR3 sequences, roughly 4.3% of which are singletons. The source was PBMCs, collected 15 days after the yellow fever booster vaccination. The receptor's source is a man aged 18 to 30 who received the YFV17D yellow fever vaccine. The chain recombines TRBV5-1 with TRBJ2-7; the D gene is possibly TRBD2 (6 bases). As DNA, the CDR3 is TGCGCCAGTACTCGGGACTCCGGAACCTACGAGCAGTACTTC. It specifies CASTRDSGTYEQYF.